The 3 T cell receptor beta chains in this list originate from one sample, sequenced in a study of cytomegalovirus exposure and HLA in healthy donors. The PCR had 60 Vbeta and 13 Jbeta primers. Repertoires were generated with immunoSEQ multiplex PCR, while TCRdb's copy carries only in-frame clones and drops some. Here the sample spans approximately 89,000 clones, roughly four fifths being singletons. The specimen sequenced was PBMCs. The receptors stem from a young man in good health and CMV-seronegative.

The chain links TRBV4-1 to TRBJ2-5, with TRBD1 matching over 7 bases. The end of the DNA aligns better with TRBJ2-7, so the J call may be wrong. This CDR3 has 16 amino acids. CDR1 is MGHRA, CDR2 YSYEKL, per germline. The CDR3 DNA reads TGCGCCAGCAGCCAAGAAGGGGACAGCTTCTCCTACGAGCAGTACTTC. Protein: CASSQEGDSFSYEQYF.

The CDR3: CASAAHRDTPPLHF. The CDR3 DNA sequence: TGTGCCAGCGCTGCCCACCGGGACACACCACCCCTCCACTTT. This chain links TRBV28 with TRBJ1-6, with a weak D call TRBD1 (6 bases). Germline V CDR1 and CDR2: MDHEN, SYDVKM. V gave up 8 bases and J gave up 11 bases, with 19 bases separating them. This CDR3 has 14 residues.

The rearrangement links TRBV5-4 to TRBJ1-1, with D possibly TRBD1 on 6 matching bases. The CDR3 runs 15 residues. The V end was cut by 3 bases, the J end by 5 bases, with 17 bases between. Germline CDR1 is SGHNT and CDR2 is YYREEE (reference sequence). The CDR3: CASSSGGGARTEAFF. The CDR3, as DNA: TGTGCCAGCAGCTCCGGTGGGGGCGCGAGGACTGAAGCTTTCTTT.